Sequencing of this TCR beta chain was carried out in a study of glioma-infiltrating T cells. The CDR3 contains 15 residues. The ends lost 1 base at V and 4 bases at J; junction bases unmatched: 2. Germline V gives CDR1 KGHDR, CDR2 SFDVKD. There are many counts of this clonotype. Amplification of TCR alpha and beta CDR3 regions from RNA used iRepertoire nested multiplex PCR. Via MiXCR, TCRdb re-called the multiplex PCR reads, giving one row per CDR3 protein. The table has some 190,000 distinct CDR3 sequences, 30% to 40% seen once. Sequencing was performed on glioma tissue, nonneoplastic brain tissue, or PBMCs (not recorded which). This sequence originates from a human donor with low-grade glioma or glioblastoma, undergoing nonglioma brain surgery, or in good health (not recorded which). The V call is TRBV24-1, the J call TRBJ2-3, with 9 positions matching TRBD2. Here the CDR3 DNA reads TGTGCCACCAGTGATTTCGCGGGAGGGGCAGATACGCAGTATTTT. Protein sequence: CATSDFAGGADTQYF.